This section outlines one T cell receptor beta chain sequence together with its context. V shed 6 bases and J 6 bases; nucleotides not matched to a gene: 7. The germline V gene has CDR1 SGHRS and CDR2 YFSETQ. The CDR3 covers 14 residues. Only Caucasian adults living in Nashville, Tennessee served as donors. Repertoires were generated with immunoSEQ multiplex PCR, while TCRdb's copy carries only in-frame clones and drops some. The table lists about 2.3 million clones, around 93% of them singletons, with about 0.41% in the top ten. This entry belongs to a study of shared clonotypes between healthy human individuals.

The V and J genes are TRBV5-1 and TRBJ2-2; TRBD1 matches at 8 bases. The source material was naive CD4+ T cells from PBMCs. As for subset: CD45RA+ positively selected. This receptor was obtained from a man aged 18 to 30 in good health. Some clones in this sample may be carry-over from other donors' samples. As DNA, the CDR3 is TGCGCCAGCAAACCAGGGGGCGCGTCCGGGGAGCTGTTTTTT. It translates to CASKPGGASGELFF.